This TCR beta chain was sequenced for a study of T-cell memory formation after mild COVID-19. Overall study context: Each donor largely had its own TCR clusters.

A 5'RACE reaction primed in the constant segment made cDNA libraries of TCR alpha and TCR beta, and these carried sample barcodes and UMIs. TCRdb fed the 5' RACE reads into MiXCR, producing one record per CDR3 protein. The data contain approximately 350,000 distinct CDR3 sequences, 13% of them singletons. V lost 3 bases and J lost 6, with 9 bases in between. This CDR3 spans 13 amino acids. The V gene's germline CDR1 is LGHNA and CDR2 YSLEER. The study's findings and limits: The CD4+ clones that contracted clustered mainly within CM and EM, and the CD8+ clones concentrated in EMRA. Whether second-wave clones peaking at day 37 were SARS-CoV-2 specific went unconfirmed.

This clonotype was seen a few times. Antigen: not known. Sequences were obtained from PBMCs or a T cell subset sorted from them (not recorded which). The source is a man between 18 and 35 years old who had mild COVID-19 (a few samples of this study predate the infection). Cell type and time point are not known. The chain couples TRBV4-3 to TRBJ2-4; D possibly uses TRBD1 or TRBD2 (5 bases each). CDR3 DNA sequence: TGCGCCAGCAGCCAGGGGGTGTTAAACATTCAGTACTTC. The encoded protein is CASSQGVLNIQYF.